The 26 T cell receptor beta chains presented below share a single source sample, sequenced in a study of blood T cell repertoires in COVID-19. TCRdb's copy holds only in-frame clones and misses some; the assay was immunoSEQ multiplex PCR. The top ten hold just under 6.5% of the sample, which has 50,000 or so clones, more than 80% seen once. The sequenced sample was peripheral blood. The receptors here all came from a man between 65 and 85 years old with active COVID-19.

The chain has TRBV29-1 and TRBJ2-2; 7 positions match TRBD1. Unmatched junction bases numbered 4, after V lost 5 bases and J lost 4 bases. Germline CDR1 and CDR2: SQVTM and ANQGSEA. This CDR3 contains 13 residues. The CDR3 reads CSVRTGGTGELFF. In nucleotides, the CDR3 is TGCAGCGTTAGGACAGGTGGCACCGGGGAGCTGTTTTTT.

V and J are TRBV19 and TRBJ2-7, with 7 bases matching TRBD1. Unmatched junction bases numbered 3, after V lost 5 bases and J lost 2 bases. Germline values: CDR1 LNHDA, CDR2 SQIVND (reference sequence). The CDR3 is made up of 13 amino acids. The CDR3 region is CASSPGQTYEQYF. In DNA, the CDR3 is TGTGCCAGTAGTCCGGGACAGACCTACGAGCAGTACTTC.

The chain couples TRBV28 to TRBJ2-7, with 7 nucleotides matching TRBD2. With V trimmed by 3 bases and J by 3 bases, 2 bases remained unmatched. CDR3 length: 13 amino acids. CDR1 is MDHEN, CDR2 SYDVKM, per germline. The CDR3 DNA reads TGTGCCAGCAGTTTTAAGCGGGGCTACGAGCAGTACTTC. It yields the protein CASSFKRGYEQYF.

This rearrangement joins TRBV7-2 to TRBJ1-2; a possible D gene is TRBD1 (5 bases). The CDR3 totals 12 residues. Trimming shortened V by 3 bases and J by 11 bases, and 13 bases separated the two germline ends. In germline, CDR1 is SGHTA, CDR2 FQGNSA. CDR3 in amino acids: CASSLGPGGYTF. In DNA form, the CDR3 reads TGTGCCAGCAGCTTGGGGCCGGGAGGGTACACCTTC.

V usage is TRBV5-8 and J usage is TRBJ1-3, with D tentatively TRBD1 (5 bases). The germline gives CDR1 SGHTS, CDR2 YDEGEE. V was pared by 0 bases and J by 0 bases, with 10 bases between. There are 16 residues in the CDR3. The CDR3 region is CASSLVGASSGNTIYF. CDR3 bases: TGTGCCAGCAGCTTGGTTGGGGCCAGCTCTGGAAACACCATATATTTT. Using reference TRBV5-8 and TRBJ1-3 for the parts outside the CDR3, the full variable domain is EAGVTQSPTHLIKTRGQQATLRCSPISGHTSVYWYQQALGLGLQFLLWYDEGEERNRGNFPPRFSGRQFPNYSSELNVNALELEDSALYLCASSLVGASSGNTIYFGEGSWLTVV.

The chain is built from TRBV30 and TRBJ1-4; D possibly corresponds to TRBD1 (6 bases). This CDR3 comprises 13 residues. Looked up from germline, CDR1 is GTSNPN and CDR2 is SVGIG (reference sequence). The V and J ends lost 1 base and 14 bases respectively, with 17 bases between them. The CDR3 nucleotides read TGTGCCTGGAGTGCCTTGACAGGAGCTCGGCTGTTTTTT. Its protein product is CAWSALTGARLFF.

This chain uses TRBV24-1 with TRBJ2-1; TRBD2 aligns across 8 bases. V lost 4 bases, J lost 2 bases, and 6 bases stayed unmatched. This CDR3 comprises 16 residues. Germline assignment: CDR1 KGHDR and CDR2 SFDVKD. This chain's CDR3 is CATSDPRAGAYNEQFF. As DNA, the CDR3 is TGTGCCACCAGTGACCCCAGAGCGGGGGCCTACAATGAGCAGTTCTTC.

The chain uses TRBV4-3 and TRBJ2-7, with a possible D match to TRBD1 (6 bases). The CDR3 is made up of 14 amino acids. CDR1 is LGHNA and CDR2 is YSLEER in the germline V gene. Trimming pared 4 bases from V and 6 bases from J, leaving 16 bases between. CDR3 in amino acids: CASSPSAGVGEQYF. Here the CDR3 DNA reads TGCGCCAGCAGCCCGAGCGCAGGGGTCGGCGAGCAGTACTTC.

The CDR3, as DNA: TGCAGCGCAGAAAAAAGCGGGGGGTTGGAGACCCAGTACTTC. Protein: CSAEKSGGLETQYF. This chain links TRBV29-1 with TRBJ2-5, with TRBD2 identical over 9 bases. With 7 bases clipped from V and 5 bases from J, the junction kept 11 bases outside the gene matches. The germline V gene has CDR1 SQVTM and CDR2 ANQGSEA. The length of the CDR3 is 14 residues.

The chain carries TRBV7-6 and TRBJ1-3; 8 bases align to TRBD1. The CDR3 loop spans 16 amino acids. Per germline, CDR1 SGHVS and CDR2 FNYEAQ. Trimming took 6 bases from V and 0 from J; bases not matched to a gene: 7. The DNA for the CDR3 is TGTGCCAGCAGTCCTGACAGGGGCTTCTCTGGAAACACCATATATTTT. This gives the protein CASSPDRGFSGNTIYF.

V and J are TRBV7-9 and TRBJ2-7; 7 positions match TRBD2. With 5 bases clipped from V and 3 bases from J, the junction kept 4 bases outside the gene matches. There are 13 residues in the CDR3. Germline V CDR1 and CDR2: SEHNR, FQNEAQ (reference sequence). This CDR3 reads CASSRGEGYEQYF. The DNA of the CDR3 is TGTGCCAGCAGCCGGGGGGAGGGCTACGAGCAGTACTTC.

The chain carries TRBV30 and TRBJ2-1; 10 nucleotides line up with TRBD1. This CDR3 has 15 amino acids. The germline CDR1 and CDR2 sequences are GTSNPN and SVGIG (reference sequence). V lost 1 base and J lost 2; bases outside the gene matches: 2. The DNA of the CDR3 is TGTGCCTGGAGTGAGGACAGGGGGACCTACAATGAGCAGTTCTTC. Its protein product is CAWSEDRGTYNEQFF.

The rearrangement joins TRBV6-1 to TRBJ2-3, with 13 bases fitting TRBD2. V gave up 4 bases and J gave up 2 bases; unmatched junction bases: 12. This CDR3 is 19 amino acids long. Germline V gene lookup returns CDR1 MNHNS and CDR2 SASEGT. CDR3: CASSAIYRTSGGDTDTQYF. The CDR3 coding sequence is TGTGCCAGCAGTGCCATCTACCGGACTAGCGGGGGAGACACAGATACGCAGTATTTT.

The V call is TRBV9, the J call TRBJ2-3; 7 bases match TRBD1. Germline V lookup: CDR1 SGDLS, CDR2 YYNGEE. The CDR3 covers 15 residues. V shed 4 bases and J 0 bases; nucleotides not matched to a gene: 5. CDR3 protein: CASSPRTGSTDTQYF. CDR3 sequence (DNA): TGTGCCAGCAGCCCCAGGACAGGCAGCACAGATACGCAGTATTTT. Full variable domain (outside the CDR3, taken from reference TRBV9 and TRBJ2-3): DSGVTQTPKHLITATGQRVTLRCSPRSGDLSVYWYQQSLDQGLQFLIQYYNGEERAKGNILERFSAQQFPDLHSELNLSSLELGDSALYFCASSPRTGSTDTQYFGPGTRLTVL.

This clone came up once. The gene calls are TRBV5-1 and TRBJ2-2; TRBD1 aligns across 7 bases. CDR3 length: 15 amino acids. V lost 3 bases to trimming and J lost 4 bases; unmatched junction nucleotides: 6. Germline V CDR1 and CDR2: SGHRS, YFSETQ. The CDR3 coding sequence is TGCGCCAGCAGCTCCCTTGGACAGGTCACCGGGGAGCTGTTTTTT. Translation: CASSSLGQVTGELFF. Filled out from reference TRBV5-1 and TRBJ2-2, the complete variable domain reads KAGVTQTPRYLIKTRGQQVTLSCSPISGHRSVSWYQQTPGQGLQFLFEYFSETQRNKGNFPGRFSGRQFSNSRSEMNVSTLELGDSALYLCASSSLGQVTGELFFGEGSRLTVL.

The V gene is TRBV19, the J gene TRBJ2-3, with D unresolved. V lost 9 bases, J lost 0 bases, and 13 bases lay in between. Germline V gives CDR1 LNHDA, CDR2 SQIVND (reference sequence). This CDR3 has 14 residues. The CDR3 loop reads CASSDSLSTDTQYF. CDR3 coding DNA: TGTGCCAGCTCCGATTCACTTAGCACAGATACGCAGTATTTT.

The V and J genes are TRBV10-2 and TRBJ1-5; possibly TRBD1 for D (5 bases). Per germline, CDR1 WSHSY and CDR2 SAAADI. The CDR3 length is 14 residues. The V end lost 1 base, the J end lost 7 bases, and 11 bases lay between the germline ends. The CDR3 DNA reads TGCGCCAGCAGTGAGTACGGGGGAGGGCAGCCCCAGCATTTT. Translation: CASSEYGGGQPQHF.

To note about this clone: Relative to the germline gene, one junction end is altered; a read error may explain this. This sequence joins TRBV7-7 and TRBJ2-2; 8 bases are a match to TRBD2. CDR1 and CDR2 (germline): SSHAT, FNYEAQ (reference sequence). This CDR3 is built from 16 residues. The CDR3 DNA is TGTGCTAGCAGCTCAGGGACTAGAAGTACCACCGGGGAGCTGTTTTTT. Translated, it gives CASSSGTRSTTGELFF.

The chain combines TRBV3-1 (or the pseudogene TRBV3-2) with TRBJ1-2; 7 nucleotides match TRBD1. The germline CDR1 and CDR2 sequences are LGHDT and YNNKEL (reference sequence). CDR3 length: 16 residues. Trimming removed 4 bases from V and 4 bases from J; junction bases left unmatched: 12. The CDR3 DNA is TGTGCCAGCAGCCCTACAACCCGGACAGGAGTCTATGGCTACACCTTC. Protein: CASSPTTRTGVYGYTF.

This sequence joins TRBV6-5 and TRBJ1-2; 10 bases match TRBD1. Germline loops: CDR1 MNHEY, CDR2 SVGAGI. The junction had 7 bases not matched to a gene; V was cut back by 2 bases and J by 4 bases. This CDR3 contains 16 residues. This CDR3 is CASSYGRTGGSYGYTF. CDR3 coding DNA: TGTGCCAGCAGTTACGGCAGGACAGGGGGAAGCTATGGCTACACCTTC.

This sequence joins TRBV7-8 and TRBJ1-1; TRBD1 matches 8 bases. The J segment lost 1 base and the V segment lost 0 bases, leaving 1 base of the junction unmatched. This CDR3 is 15 amino acids long. Germline-derived CDR1 and CDR2 are SGHVS and FQNEAQ. CDR3 loop: CASSLAGTGNTEAFF. CDR3 sequence (DNA): TGTGCCAGCAGCTTAGCGGGGACAGGGAACACTGAAGCTTTCTTT.

The rearrangement links TRBV6-5 to TRBJ2-1, with D maybe TRBD2 (5 bases). Germline CDR1 and CDR2: MNHEY and SVGAGI. Trimming removed 7 bases from V and 10 bases from J, with 20 bases in between. This CDR3 has 14 residues. The CDR3 reads CASTRGRLNREQFF. In nucleotides, the CDR3 is TGTGCCAGCACCCGGGGTCGGTTAAACAGAGAGCAGTTCTTC.

This chain connects TRBV6-2 or TRBV6-3 to TRBJ2-7; D remains unclear. The germline gives CDR1 MNHEY, CDR2 SVGEGT. V lost 5 bases, J lost 3 bases, and 5 bases lay in between. The CDR3 is 11 residues long. CDR3 in amino acids: CASSPLYEQYF. The DNA for the CDR3 is TGTGCCAGCAGTCCCCTCTACGAGCAGTACTTC.

V gene TRBV5-6 combines with J gene TRBJ2-7, with TRBD1 identical over 8 bases. V was pared by 0 bases and J by 2 bases, with 7 bases of the junction left unmatched. The germline V gene has CDR1 SGHDT and CDR2 YYEEEE. The CDR3 spans 16 residues. Here the CDR3 DNA reads TGTGCCAGCAGCTTGGGATCCCCAGGGGGCCCCTACGAGCAGTACTTC. Protein: CASSLGSPGGPYEQYF.

The rearrangement joins TRBV3-1 (or the pseudogene TRBV3-2) to TRBJ2-7; unclear D gene. Germline CDR1 and CDR2: LGHDT and YNNKEL (reference sequence). The V end was cut by 4 bases, the J end by 1 base, with 5 bases between. The CDR3 length is 12 residues. The CDR3 DNA is TGTGCCAGCAGCCTCCAATCCTACGAGCAGTACTTC. Translating gives CASSLQSYEQYF.

V gene TRBV5-8 combines with J gene TRBJ1-2; 9 bases map to TRBD1. V was clipped by 1 base and J by 5 bases; unmatched bases: 3. The CDR3 loop spans 14 amino acids. The germline V gene encodes CDR1 SGHTS and CDR2 YDEGEE. CDR3 DNA sequence: TGTGCCAGCAGCTTGCCCGGACAGGGGTATGGCTACACCTTC. Protein: CASSLPGQGYGYTF. Full variable domain (remainder filled in from reference TRBV5-8 and TRBJ1-2): EAGVTQSPTHLIKTRGQQATLRCSPISGHTSVYWYQQALGLGLQFLLWYDEGEERNRGNFPPRFSGRQFPNYSSELNVNALELEDSALYLCASSLPGQGYGYTFGSGTRLTVV.